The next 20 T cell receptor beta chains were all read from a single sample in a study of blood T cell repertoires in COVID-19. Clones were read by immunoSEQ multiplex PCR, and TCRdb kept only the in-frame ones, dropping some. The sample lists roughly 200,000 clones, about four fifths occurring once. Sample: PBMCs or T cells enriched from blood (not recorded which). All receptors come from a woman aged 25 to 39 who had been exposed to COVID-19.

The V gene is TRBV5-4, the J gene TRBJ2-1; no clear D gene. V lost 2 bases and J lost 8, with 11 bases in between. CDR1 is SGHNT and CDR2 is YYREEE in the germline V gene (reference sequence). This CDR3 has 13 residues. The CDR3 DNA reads TGTGCCAGCAGCTTTCCCGGTTCTGATGAGCAGTTCTTC. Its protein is CASSFPGSDEQFF. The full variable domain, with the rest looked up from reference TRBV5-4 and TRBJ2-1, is ETGVTQSPTHLIKTRGQQVTLRCSSQSGHNTVSWYQQALGQGPQFIFQYYREEENGRGNFPPRFSGLQFPNYSSELNVNALELDDSALYLCASSFPGSDEQFFGPGTRLTVL.

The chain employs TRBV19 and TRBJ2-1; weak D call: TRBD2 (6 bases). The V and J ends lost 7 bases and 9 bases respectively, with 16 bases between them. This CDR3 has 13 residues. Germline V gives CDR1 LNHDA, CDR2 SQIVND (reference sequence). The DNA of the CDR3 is TGTGCCAGTAATCCGGACGGGGGAGGTGAGCAGTTCTTC. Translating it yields CASNPDGGGEQFF.

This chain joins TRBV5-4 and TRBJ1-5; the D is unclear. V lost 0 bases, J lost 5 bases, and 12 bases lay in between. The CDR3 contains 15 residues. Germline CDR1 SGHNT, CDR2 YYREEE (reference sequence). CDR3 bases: TGTGCCAGCAGCTTGGCCGGGTCGCCGGATCAGCCCCAGCATTTT. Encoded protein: CASSLAGSPDQPQHF.

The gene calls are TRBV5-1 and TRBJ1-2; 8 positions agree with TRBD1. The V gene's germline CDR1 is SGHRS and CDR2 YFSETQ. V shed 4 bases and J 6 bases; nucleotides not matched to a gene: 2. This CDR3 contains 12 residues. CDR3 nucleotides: TGCGCCAGCAGCGGACAGGGAAATGGCTACACCTTC. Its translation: CASSGQGNGYTF.

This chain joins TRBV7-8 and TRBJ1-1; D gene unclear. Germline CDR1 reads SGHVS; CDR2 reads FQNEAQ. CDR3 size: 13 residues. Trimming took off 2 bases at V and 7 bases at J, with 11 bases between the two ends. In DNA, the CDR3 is TGTGCCAGCAGCTTAATCTTCGAGAGTGAAGCTTTCTTT. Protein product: CASSLIFESEAFF.

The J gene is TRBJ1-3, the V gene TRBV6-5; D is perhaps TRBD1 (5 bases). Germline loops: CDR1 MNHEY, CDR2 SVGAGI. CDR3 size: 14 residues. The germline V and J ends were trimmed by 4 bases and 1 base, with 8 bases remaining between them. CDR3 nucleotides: TGTGCCAGCAGTTCGGACACTTCTGGAAACACCATATATTTT. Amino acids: CASSSDTSGNTIYF.

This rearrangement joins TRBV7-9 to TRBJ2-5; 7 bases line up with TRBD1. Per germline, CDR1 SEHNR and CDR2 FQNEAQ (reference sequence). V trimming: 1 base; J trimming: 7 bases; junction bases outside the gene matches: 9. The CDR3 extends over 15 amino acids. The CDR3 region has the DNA TGTGCCAGCAGCTTAGACCAGGGGGTAGGCGTGACCCAGTACTTC. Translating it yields CASSLDQGVGVTQYF.

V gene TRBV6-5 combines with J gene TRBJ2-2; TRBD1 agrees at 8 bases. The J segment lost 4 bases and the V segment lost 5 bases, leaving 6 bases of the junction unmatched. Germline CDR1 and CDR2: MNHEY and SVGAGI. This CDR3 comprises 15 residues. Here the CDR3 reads CASSRTGTSTGELFF. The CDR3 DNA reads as TGTGCCAGCAGTCGGACAGGGACCAGCACCGGGGAGCTGTTTTTT.

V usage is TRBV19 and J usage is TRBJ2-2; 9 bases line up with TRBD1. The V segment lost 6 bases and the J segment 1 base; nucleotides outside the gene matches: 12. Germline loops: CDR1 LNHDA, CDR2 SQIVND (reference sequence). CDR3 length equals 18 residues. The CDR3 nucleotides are TGTGCCAGTAGCGATGGAGTCAGGGGACAGGGGAACACCGGGGAGCTGTTTTTT. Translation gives CASSDGVRGQGNTGELFF.

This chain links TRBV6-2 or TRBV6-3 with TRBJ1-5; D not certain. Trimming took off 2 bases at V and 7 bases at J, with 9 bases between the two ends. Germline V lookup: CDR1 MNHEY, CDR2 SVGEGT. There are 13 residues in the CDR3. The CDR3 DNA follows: TGTGCCAGCAGTTACGGGCCGTACCAGCCCCAGCATTTT. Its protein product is CASSYGPYQPQHF.

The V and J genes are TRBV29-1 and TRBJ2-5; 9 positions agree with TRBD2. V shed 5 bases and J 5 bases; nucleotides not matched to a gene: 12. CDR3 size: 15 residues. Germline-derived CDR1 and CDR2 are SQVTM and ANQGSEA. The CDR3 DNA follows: TGCAGCGTTCTCCAGGCGGGGGGGCCCGCGGAGACCCAGTACTTC. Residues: CSVLQAGGPAETQYF.

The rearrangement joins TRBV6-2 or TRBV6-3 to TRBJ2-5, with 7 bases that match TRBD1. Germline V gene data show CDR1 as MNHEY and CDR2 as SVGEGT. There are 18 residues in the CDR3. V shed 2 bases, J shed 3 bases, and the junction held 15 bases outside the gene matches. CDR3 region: CASSYRQGISPRKETQYF. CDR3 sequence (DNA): TGTGCCAGCAGTTACCGACAGGGAATTTCCCCGCGGAAAGAGACCCAGTACTTC.

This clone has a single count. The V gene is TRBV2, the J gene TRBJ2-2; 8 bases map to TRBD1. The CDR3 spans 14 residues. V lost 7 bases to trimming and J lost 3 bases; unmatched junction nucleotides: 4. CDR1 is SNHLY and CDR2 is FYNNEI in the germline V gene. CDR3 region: CASKDRADTGELFF. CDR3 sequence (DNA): TGTGCCAGCAAGGACAGGGCGGACACCGGGGAGCTGTTTTTT.

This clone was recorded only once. The CDR3 sequence is CASSSTGTGVNQPQHF. Written as DNA, the CDR3 is TGTGCCAGCAGTTCGACCGGGACAGGCGTCAATCAGCCCCAGCATTTT. The V gene is TRBV28, the J gene TRBJ1-5, with 8 bases lining up with TRBD1. Germline V lookup: CDR1 MDHEN, CDR2 SYDVKM. The junction had 8 bases not matched to a gene; V was cut back by 4 bases and J by 3 bases. This CDR3 region has 16 residues. The full variable domain, with the rest looked up from reference TRBV28 and TRBJ1-5, is DVKVTQSSRYLVKRTGEKVFLECVQDMDHENMFWYRQDPGLGLRLIYFSYDVKMKEKGDIPEGYSVSREKKERFSLILESASTNQTSMYLCASSSTGTGVNQPQHFGDGTRLSIL.

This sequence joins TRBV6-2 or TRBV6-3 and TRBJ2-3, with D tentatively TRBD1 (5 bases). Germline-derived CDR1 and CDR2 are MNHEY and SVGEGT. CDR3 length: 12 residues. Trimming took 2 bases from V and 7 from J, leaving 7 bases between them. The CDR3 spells CASSYRGNTQYF. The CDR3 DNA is TGTGCCAGCAGTTACAGGGGAAATACGCAGTATTTT.

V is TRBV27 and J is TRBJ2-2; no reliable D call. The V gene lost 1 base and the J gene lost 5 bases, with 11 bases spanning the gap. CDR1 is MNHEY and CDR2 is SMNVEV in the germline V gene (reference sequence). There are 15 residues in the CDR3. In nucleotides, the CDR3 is TGTGCCAGCAGTTTATACGGAGTCGGGACCGGGGAGCTGTTTTTT. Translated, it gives CASSLYGVGTGELFF.

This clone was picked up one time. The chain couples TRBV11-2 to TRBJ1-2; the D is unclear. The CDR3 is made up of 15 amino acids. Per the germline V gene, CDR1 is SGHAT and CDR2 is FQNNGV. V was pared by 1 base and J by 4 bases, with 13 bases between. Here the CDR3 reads CASSLGAGWGYGYTF. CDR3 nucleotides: TGTGCCAGCAGCTTAGGTGCGGGATGGGGCTATGGCTACACCTTC.

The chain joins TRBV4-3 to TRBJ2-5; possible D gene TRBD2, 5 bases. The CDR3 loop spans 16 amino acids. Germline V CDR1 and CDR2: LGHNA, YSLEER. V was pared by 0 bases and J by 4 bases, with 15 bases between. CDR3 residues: CASSQEVSGVRETQYF. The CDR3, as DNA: TGCGCCAGCAGCCAAGAGGTGTCCGGGGTAAGAGAGACCCAGTACTTC.

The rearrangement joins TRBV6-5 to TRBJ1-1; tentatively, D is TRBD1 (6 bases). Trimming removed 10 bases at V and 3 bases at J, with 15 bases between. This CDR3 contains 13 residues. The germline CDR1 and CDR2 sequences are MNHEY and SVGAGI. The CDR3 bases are TGTGCCATCACGAGGGGGAAGGACACTGAAGCTTTCTTT. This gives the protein CAITRGKDTEAFF.

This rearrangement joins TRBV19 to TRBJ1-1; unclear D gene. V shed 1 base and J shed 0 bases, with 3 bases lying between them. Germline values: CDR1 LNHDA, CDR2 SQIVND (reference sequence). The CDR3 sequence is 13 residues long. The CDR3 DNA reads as TGTGCCAGTAGTATAGGAGTGAACACTGAAGCTTTCTTT. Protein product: CASSIGVNTEAFF.